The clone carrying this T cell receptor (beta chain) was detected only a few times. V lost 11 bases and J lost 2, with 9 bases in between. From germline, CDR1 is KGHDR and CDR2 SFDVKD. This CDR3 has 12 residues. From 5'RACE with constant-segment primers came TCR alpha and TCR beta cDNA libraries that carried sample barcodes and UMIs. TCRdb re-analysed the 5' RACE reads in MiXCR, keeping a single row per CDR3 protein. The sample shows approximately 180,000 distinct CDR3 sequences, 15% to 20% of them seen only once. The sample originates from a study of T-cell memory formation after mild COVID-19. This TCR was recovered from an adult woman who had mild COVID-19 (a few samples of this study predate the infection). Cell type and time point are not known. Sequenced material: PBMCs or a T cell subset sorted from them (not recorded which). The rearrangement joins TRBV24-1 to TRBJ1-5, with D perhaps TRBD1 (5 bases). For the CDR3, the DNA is TGTGCCATCGCACAGGGCAATCAGCCCCAGCATTTT. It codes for CAIAQGNQPQHF.